This is a list of T cell receptor beta chains from one sample in a study of blood T cell repertoires in COVID-19. TCRdb's table, derived via immunoSEQ multiplex PCR, lists solely in-frame clones and lacks some. The table shows tens of thousands of clones, with roughly 85% occurring only once. The material sequenced was peripheral blood. The receptors come from a human donor in a cohort sampled during active COVID-19. Each CDR3 is given with its conserved first and last residue. D genes are given only for firm matches. Not every row has a clone size; where given, it reads once, few, many or a size class.

clone size	V gene	J gene	D gene	CDR3 protein
NA	TRBV10-3	TRBJ2-7	NA	CAISESGGGPYEQYF
NA	TRBV5-8	TRBJ2-5	NA	CASSLFRTGEETQYF
NA	TRBV19	TRBJ2-3	TRBD2	CASSIRGTSGTDTQYF
NA	TRBV19	TRBJ2-5	NA	CASRQQGEGETQYF
NA	TRBV18	TRBJ2-7	NA	CASSPPSVGGSEQYF
NA	TRBV7-9	TRBJ2-1	NA	CASSHHTGAGGELNNEQFF
NA	TRBV5-4	TRBJ1-4	NA	CASSRGGLGNEKLFF
once	TRBV7-8	TRBJ2-3	NA	CASSATSRTDTQYF
NA	TRBV7-2	TRBJ2-1	TRBD2	CASGGLAGGPNEQFF
NA	TRBV5-4	TRBJ1-5	TRBD1	CASSVQGATGSNQPQHF
NA	TRBV6-6	TRBJ1-5	TRBD1	CASSSQGAQPQHF
NA	TRBV30	TRBJ2-3	TRBD2	CAWRRTSGRVSGGDTQYF
NA	TRBV6-2/TRBV6-3	TRBJ2-2	TRBD1	CASSTTGRTGELFF
NA	TRBV14	TRBJ2-7	NA	CASSPIGTQGIYEQYF
NA	TRBV29-1	TRBJ2-7	TRBD1	CSVGTAREQYF
NA	TRBV5-5	TRBJ2-7	TRBD1	CASSSGQSLYEQYF
few	TRBV7-2	TRBJ1-2	TRBD1	CASSPGQGFPNYGYTF
NA	TRBV27	TRBJ1-2	NA	CASRLRPGSLDGYTF
NA	TRBV5-6	TRBJ2-1	NA	CASSLSKFGDSTYNEQFF
NA	TRBV5-6	TRBJ2-7	TRBD2	CASSLGGLAGGRDEQYF
NA	TRBV19	TRBJ1-4	TRBD1	CASSVTGIEKLFF
once	TRBV29-1	TRBJ2-5	NA	CSVEQGGVGETQYF
NA	TRBV7-7	TRBJ2-3	TRBD1	CASSNGQGATDTQYF